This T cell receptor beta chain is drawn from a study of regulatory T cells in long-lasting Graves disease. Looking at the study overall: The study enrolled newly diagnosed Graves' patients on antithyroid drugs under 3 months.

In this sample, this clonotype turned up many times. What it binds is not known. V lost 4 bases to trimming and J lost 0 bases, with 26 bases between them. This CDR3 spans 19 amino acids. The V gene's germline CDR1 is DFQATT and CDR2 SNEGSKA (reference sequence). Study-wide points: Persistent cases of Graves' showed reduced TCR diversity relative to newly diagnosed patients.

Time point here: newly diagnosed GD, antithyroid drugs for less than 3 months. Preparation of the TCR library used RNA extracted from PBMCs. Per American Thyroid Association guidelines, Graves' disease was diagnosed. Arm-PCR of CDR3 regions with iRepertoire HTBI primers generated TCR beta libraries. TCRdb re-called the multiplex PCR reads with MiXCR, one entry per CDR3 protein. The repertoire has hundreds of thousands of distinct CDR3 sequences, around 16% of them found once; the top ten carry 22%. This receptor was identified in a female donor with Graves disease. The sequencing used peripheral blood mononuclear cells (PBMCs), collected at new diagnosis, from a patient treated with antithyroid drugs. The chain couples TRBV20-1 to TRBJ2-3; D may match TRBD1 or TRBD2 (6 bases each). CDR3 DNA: TGCAGTGCTACTCTTAGGGGGGTCGCCAGCCTCACTAGCACAGATACGCAGTATTTT. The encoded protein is CSATLRGVASLTSTDTQYF.